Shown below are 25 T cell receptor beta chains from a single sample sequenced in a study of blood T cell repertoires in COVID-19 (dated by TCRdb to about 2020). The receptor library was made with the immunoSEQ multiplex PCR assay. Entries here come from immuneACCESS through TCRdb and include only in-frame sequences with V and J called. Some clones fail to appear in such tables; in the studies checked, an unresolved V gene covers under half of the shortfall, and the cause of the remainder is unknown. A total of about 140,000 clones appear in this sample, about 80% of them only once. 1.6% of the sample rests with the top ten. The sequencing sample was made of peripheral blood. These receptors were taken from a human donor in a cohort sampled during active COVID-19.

The CDR3 DNA follows: TGTGCCAGCAGCGTAGCCACAGGGATGGCTGAAAAACTGTTTTTT. This gives the protein CASSVATGMAEKLFF. The J gene is TRBJ1-4, the V gene TRBV9, with D possibly TRBD1 on 6 matching bases. Germline V gene data show CDR1 as SGDLS and CDR2 as YYNGEE. This CDR3 comprises 15 residues. Trimming pared 0 bases from V and 7 bases from J, leaving 13 bases between.

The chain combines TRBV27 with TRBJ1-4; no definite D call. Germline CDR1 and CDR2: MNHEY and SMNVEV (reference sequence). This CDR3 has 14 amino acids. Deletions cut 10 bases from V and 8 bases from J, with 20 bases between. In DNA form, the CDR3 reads TGTGCCACCGCTCGGGGAGGGAGTTGGGAAAAACTGTTTTTT. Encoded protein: CATARGGSWEKLFF.

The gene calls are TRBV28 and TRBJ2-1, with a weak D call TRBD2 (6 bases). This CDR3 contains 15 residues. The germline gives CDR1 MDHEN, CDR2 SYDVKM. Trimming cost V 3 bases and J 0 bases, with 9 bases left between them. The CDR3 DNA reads TGTGCCAGCAGTTTTGGGGGGTACTCCTACAATGAGCAGTTCTTC. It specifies CASSFGGYSYNEQFF.

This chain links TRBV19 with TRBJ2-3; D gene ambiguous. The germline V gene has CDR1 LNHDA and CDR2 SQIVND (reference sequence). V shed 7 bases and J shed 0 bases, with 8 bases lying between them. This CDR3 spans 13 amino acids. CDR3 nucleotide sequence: TGTGCCAGTAAGACAATTAGCACAGATACGCAGTATTTT. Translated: CASKTISTDTQYF.

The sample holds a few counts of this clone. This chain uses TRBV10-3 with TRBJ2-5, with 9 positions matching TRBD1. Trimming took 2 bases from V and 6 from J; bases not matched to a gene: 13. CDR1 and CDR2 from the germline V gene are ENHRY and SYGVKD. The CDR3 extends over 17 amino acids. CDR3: CAISERTLLTGGQTQYF. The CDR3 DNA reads TGTGCCATCAGTGAGCGAACCCTTCTTACAGGGGGCCAGACCCAGTACTTC.

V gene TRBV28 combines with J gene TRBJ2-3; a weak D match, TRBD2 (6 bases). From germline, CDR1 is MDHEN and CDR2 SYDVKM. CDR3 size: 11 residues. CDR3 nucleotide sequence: TGTGCTACGGAGGGCCTGGATACGCAGTATTTT. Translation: CATEGLDTQYF.

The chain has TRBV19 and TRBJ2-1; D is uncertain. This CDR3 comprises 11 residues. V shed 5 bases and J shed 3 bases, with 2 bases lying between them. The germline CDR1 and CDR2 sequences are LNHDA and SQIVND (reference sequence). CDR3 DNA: TGTGCCAGTAGTCTCTACAATGAGCAGTTCTTC. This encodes CASSLYNEQFF.

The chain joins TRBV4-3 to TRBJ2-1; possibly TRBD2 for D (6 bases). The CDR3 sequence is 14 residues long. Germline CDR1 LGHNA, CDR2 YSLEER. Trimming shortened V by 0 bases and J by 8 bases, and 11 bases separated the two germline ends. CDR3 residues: CASSQDVGGYEQFF. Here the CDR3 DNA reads TGCGCCAGCAGCCAAGACGTAGGAGGGTATGAGCAGTTCTTC.

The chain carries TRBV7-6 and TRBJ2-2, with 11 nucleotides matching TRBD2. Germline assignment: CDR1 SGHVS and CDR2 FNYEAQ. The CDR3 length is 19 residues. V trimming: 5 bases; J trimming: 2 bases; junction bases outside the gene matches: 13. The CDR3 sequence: CASSLRRPGLADNTGELFF. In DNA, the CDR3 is TGTGCCAGCAGCCTGCGGCGGCCGGGACTAGCGGATAACACCGGGGAGCTGTTTTTT.

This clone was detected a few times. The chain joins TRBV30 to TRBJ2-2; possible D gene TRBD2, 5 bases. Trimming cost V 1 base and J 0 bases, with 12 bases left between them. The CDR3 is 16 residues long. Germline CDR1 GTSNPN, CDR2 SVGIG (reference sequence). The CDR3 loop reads CAWSGRKLANTGELFF. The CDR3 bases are TGTGCCTGGAGTGGGCGAAAACTAGCGAACACCGGGGAGCTGTTTTTT.

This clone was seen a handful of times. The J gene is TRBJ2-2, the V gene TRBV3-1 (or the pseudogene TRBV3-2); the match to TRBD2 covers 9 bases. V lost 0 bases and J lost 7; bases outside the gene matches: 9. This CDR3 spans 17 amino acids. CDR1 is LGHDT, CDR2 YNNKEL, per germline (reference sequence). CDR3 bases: TGTGCCAGCAGCCAAGACGGAAAAGCGGGAGGTCTCGGGGAGCTGTTTTTT. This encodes CASSQDGKAGGLGELFF.

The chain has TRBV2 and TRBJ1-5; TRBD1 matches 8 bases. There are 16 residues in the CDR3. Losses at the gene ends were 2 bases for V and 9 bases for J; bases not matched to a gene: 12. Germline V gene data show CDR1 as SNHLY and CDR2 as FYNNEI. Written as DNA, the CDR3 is TGTGCCAGCAGTGAATCGCTCCGGCAGGGGGCTAGGCCCCAGCATTTT. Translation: CASSESLRQGARPQHF.

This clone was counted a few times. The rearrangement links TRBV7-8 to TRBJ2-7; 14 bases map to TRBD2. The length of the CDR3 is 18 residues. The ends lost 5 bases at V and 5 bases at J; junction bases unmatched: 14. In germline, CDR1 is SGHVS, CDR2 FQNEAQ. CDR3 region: CASSLRPQGLAGVNEQYF. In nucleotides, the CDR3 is TGTGCCAGCAGCCTACGACCTCAGGGACTAGCGGGAGTTAACGAGCAGTACTTC.

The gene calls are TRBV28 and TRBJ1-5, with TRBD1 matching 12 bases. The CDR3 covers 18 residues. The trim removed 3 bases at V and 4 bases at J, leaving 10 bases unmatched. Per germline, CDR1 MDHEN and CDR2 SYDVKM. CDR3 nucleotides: TGTGCCAGCAGTTTTTGGGGACAGGGGGCACTTTTGAATCAGCCCCAGCATTTT. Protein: CASSFWGQGALLNQPQHF. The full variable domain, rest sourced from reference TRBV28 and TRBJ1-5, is DVKVTQSSRYLVKRTGEKVFLECVQDMDHENMFWYRQDPGLGLRLIYFSYDVKMKEKGDIPEGYSVSREKKERFSLILESASTNQTSMYLCASSFWGQGALLNQPQHFGDGTRLSIL.

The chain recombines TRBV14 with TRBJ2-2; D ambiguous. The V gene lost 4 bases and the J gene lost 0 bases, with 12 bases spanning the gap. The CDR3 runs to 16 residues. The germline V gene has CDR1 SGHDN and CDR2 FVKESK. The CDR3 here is CASSPRRSTNTGELFF. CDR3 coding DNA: TGTGCCAGCAGCCCGAGGCGGTCGACGAACACCGGGGAGCTGTTTTTT.

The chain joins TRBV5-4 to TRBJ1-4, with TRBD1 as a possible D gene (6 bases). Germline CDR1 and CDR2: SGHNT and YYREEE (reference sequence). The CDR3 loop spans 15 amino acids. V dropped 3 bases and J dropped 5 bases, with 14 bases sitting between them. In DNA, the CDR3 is TGTGCCAGCAGCTCCGCCGGGACACTCAATGAAAAACTGTTTTTT. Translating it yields CASSSAGTLNEKLFF.

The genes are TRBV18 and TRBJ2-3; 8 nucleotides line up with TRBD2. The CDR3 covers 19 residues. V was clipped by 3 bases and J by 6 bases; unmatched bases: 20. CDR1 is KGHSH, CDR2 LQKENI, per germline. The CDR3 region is CASSPLRWAGGLSLDTQYF. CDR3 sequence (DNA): TGTGCCAGCTCACCGCTGCGTTGGGCGGGAGGCCTCTCACTGGATACGCAGTATTTT.

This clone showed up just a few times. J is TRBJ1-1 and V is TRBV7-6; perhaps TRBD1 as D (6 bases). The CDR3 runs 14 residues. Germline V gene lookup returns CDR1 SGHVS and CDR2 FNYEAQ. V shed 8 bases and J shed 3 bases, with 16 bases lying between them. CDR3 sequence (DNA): TGTGCCAGCGTCTTCCCCCCAGGGGACACTGAAGCTTTCTTT. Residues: CASVFPPGDTEAFF.

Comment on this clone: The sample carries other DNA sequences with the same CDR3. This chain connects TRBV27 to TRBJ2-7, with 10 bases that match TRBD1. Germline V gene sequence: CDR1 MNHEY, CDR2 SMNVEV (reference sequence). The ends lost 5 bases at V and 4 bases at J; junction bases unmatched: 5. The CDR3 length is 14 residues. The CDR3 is CASSPRQGAYEQYF. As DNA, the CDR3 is TGTGCCAGCAGTCCGAGACAGGGGGCATACGAGCAGTACTTC.

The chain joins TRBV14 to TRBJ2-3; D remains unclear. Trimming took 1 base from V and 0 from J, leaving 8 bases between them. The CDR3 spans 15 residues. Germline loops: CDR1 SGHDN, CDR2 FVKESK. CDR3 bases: TGTGCCAGCAGCCAAGGTGCAGTTAGCACAGATACGCAGTATTTT. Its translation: CASSQGAVSTDTQYF. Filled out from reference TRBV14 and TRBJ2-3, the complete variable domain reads EAGVTQFPSHSVIEKGQTVTLRCDPISGHDNLYWYRRVMGKEIKFLLHFVKESKQDESGMPNNRFLAERTGGTYSTLKVQPAELEDSGVYFCASSQGAVSTDTQYFGPGTRLTVL.

Here the CDR3 reads CASSLVGGAPEQFF. CDR3 nucleotides: TGTGCCAGCAGCCTGGTGGGGGGAGCGCCTGAGCAGTTCTTC. J is TRBJ2-1 and V is TRBV5-6, with D possibly being TRBD2 (6 bases). V lost 4 bases and J 9 bases, leaving 17 bases between the germline ends. The CDR3 contains 14 residues. Germline V CDR1 and CDR2: SGHDT, YYEEEE. Drawing the rest from reference TRBV5-6 and TRBJ2-1, the complete variable domain is DAGVTQSPTHLIKTRGQQVTLRCSPKSGHDTVSWYQQALGQGPQFIFQYYEEEERQRGNFPDRFSGHQFPNYSSELNVNALLLGDSALYLCASSLVGGAPEQFFGPGTRLTVL.

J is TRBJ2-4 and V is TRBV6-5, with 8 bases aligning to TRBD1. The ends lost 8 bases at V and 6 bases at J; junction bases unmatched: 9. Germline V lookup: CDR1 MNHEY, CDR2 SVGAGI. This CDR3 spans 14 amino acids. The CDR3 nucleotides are TGTGCCAGCGCCTTGGGACAGGACATAAACATTCAGTACTTC. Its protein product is CASALGQDINIQYF.

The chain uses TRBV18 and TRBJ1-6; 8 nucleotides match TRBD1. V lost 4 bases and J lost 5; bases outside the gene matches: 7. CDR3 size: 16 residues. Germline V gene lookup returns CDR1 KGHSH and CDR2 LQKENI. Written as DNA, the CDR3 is TGTGCCAGCTCACTCATTCCGACAGGGGATAATTCACCCCTCCACTTT. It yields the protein CASSLIPTGDNSPLHF.

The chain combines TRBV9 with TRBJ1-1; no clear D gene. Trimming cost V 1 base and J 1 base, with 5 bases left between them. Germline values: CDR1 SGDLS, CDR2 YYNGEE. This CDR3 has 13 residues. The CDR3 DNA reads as TGTGCCAGCAGCGTAAACACGAACACTGAAGCTTTCTTT. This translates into CASSVNTNTEAFF.

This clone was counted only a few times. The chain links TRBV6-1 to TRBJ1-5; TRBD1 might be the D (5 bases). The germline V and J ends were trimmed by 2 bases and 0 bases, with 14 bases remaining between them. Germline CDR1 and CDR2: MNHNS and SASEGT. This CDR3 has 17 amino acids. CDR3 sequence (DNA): TGTGCCAGCAGTGAATTAGGGGTTGGTTATAGCAATCAGCCCCAGCATTTT. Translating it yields CASSELGVGYSNQPQHF.